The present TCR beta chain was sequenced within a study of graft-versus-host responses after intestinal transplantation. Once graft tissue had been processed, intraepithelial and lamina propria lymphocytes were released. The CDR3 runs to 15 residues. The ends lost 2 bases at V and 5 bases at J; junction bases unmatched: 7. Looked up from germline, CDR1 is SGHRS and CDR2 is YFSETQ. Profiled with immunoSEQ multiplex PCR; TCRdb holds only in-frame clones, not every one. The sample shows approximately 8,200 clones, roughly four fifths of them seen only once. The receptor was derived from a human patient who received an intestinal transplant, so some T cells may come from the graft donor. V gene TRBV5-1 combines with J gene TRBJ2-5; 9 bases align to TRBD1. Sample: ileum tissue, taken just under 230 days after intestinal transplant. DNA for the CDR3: TGCGCCAGCAGCTTATCAGGACAGGGGTTGGAGACCCAGTACTTC. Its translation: CASSLSGQGLETQYF.